This entry lists 7 T cell receptor beta chains sequenced from one sample in a study of T cell clonality in common variable immunodeficiency. Their cognate antigens are unknown. The method was immunoSEQ multiplex PCR; TCRdb's version includes in-frame clones alone and lacks a portion of them. The sample table sets out about 15,000 clones. Findings of the study overall: In common variable immunodeficiency, TCR beta chains reportedly carried fewer deletions and N-nucleotide insertions.

Material: peripheral blood mononuclear cells. The receptors derive from a human donor with common variable immunodeficiency.

Details on this clone: With the read ending 3 residues before the CDR3 end, the germline J gene is used to fill in that end. This sequence joins TRBV2 and TRBJ1-4; TRBD1 agrees at 8 bases. Germline loops: CDR1 SNHLY, CDR2 FYNNEI. J lost 8 bases, V lost 0 bases, and 8 bases had no gene match. The CDR3 runs 16 residues. CDR3 sequence reads: CASSEAWAGGEEKLFF. CDR3 DNA, as far as it was read: TGTGCCAGCAGTGAAGCGTGGGCAGGGGGCGAAGAAAAA.

Points on this clone: The sequenced fragment ends 3 residues before the CDR3 boundary, so the rest is inferred from the germline J gene. The V gene is TRBV6-1, the J gene TRBJ2-7, with D maybe TRBD1 (6 bases). CDR1 is MNHNS and CDR2 is SASEGT in the germline V gene. V was pared by 4 bases and J by 3 bases, with 7 bases between. This CDR3 contains 12 residues. CDR3 sequence reads: CASSVQGYEQYF. The covered CDR3 bases are TGTGCCAGCAGTGTACAGGGCTACGAG.

Notes on this clone: The observed sequence ends 3 residues before the CDR3 terminus, with the missing tail filled in from the germline J gene. J is TRBJ1-6 and V is TRBV30, with D possibly TRBD1 on 6 matching bases. The CDR3 sequence is 13 residues long. V lost 4 bases and J 11 bases, leaving 15 bases between the germline ends. Germline CDR1 and CDR2: GTSNPN and SVGIG (reference sequence). The DNA read from the CDR3 is TGTGCCTGGAATCGCGCAGGGGAGGCACCC. Translation gives CAWNRAGEAP. The full-length CDR3 reads as CAWNRAGEAPLHF.

A remark on this clone: The read ends 3 residues before the CDR3 terminus; that terminus is restored from the germline J gene. This chain joins TRBV5-1 and TRBJ2-5; D might be TRBD2 (6 bases). This CDR3 spans 13 amino acids. V lost 5 bases and J lost 5, with 13 bases in between. Per germline, CDR1 SGHRS and CDR2 YFSETQ. CDR3 bases read: TGCGCCAGCAGTCTCGGAGGGTCTGAGACC. Translating gives CASSLGGSET. The whole CDR3 reads CASSLGGSETQYF. The whole variable domain, remainder taken from reference TRBV5-1 and TRBJ2-5, is KAGVTQTPRYLIKTRGQQVTLSCSPISGHRSVSWYQQTPGQGLQFLFEYFSETQRNKGNFPGRFSGRQFSNSRSEMNVSTLELGDSALYLCASSLGGSETQYFGPGTRLLVL.

To note about this clone: The read stops 3 residues short of the end of the CDR3; the missing end is completed from the germline J gene. This sequence joins TRBV5-1 and TRBJ1-6; 10 bases match TRBD1. The CDR3 has 15 amino acids. Germline V CDR1 and CDR2: SGHRS, YFSETQ. Trimming removed 1 base from V and 9 bases from J; junction bases left unmatched: 4. The sequenced part of the CDR3 DNA is TGCGCCAGCAGCTTGTTGGGACAGGGGACTTCACCC. This translates into CASSLLGQGTSP. The whole CDR3 reads CASSLLGQGTSPLHF. Full variable domain (outside the CDR3, taken from reference TRBV5-1 and TRBJ1-6): KAGVTQTPRYLIKTRGQQVTLSCSPISGHRSVSWYQQTPGQGLQFLFEYFSETQRNKGNFPGRFSGRQFSNSRSEMNVSTLELGDSALYLCASSLLGQGTSPLHFGNGTRLTVT.

Concerning this clone: The read ends 3 residues early relative to the CDR3; the germline J gene fills the gap. This sequence joins TRBV7-2 and TRBJ2-7, with TRBD1 matching over 11 bases. CDR3 length: 13 residues. Germline values: CDR1 SGHTA, CDR2 FQGNSA. J was trimmed by 6 bases and V by 6 bases; bases with no gene match: 4. CDR3 in amino acids: CASSRDRGFEQYF. The part of the CDR3 DNA that was read is TGTGCCAGCAGTCGGGACAGGGGGTTCGAG. Supplemented by reference TRBV7-2 and TRBJ2-7, the full variable domain reads GAGVSQSPSNKVTEKGKDVELRCDPISGHTALYWYRQSLGQGLEFLIYFQGNSAPDKSGLPSDRFSAERTGGSVSTLTIQRTQQEDSAVYLCASSRDRGFEQYFGPGTRLTVT.

A word on this clone: The CDR3 extends 3 residues past the end of the read, so its final part is completed from the germline J gene. The chain has TRBV29-1 and TRBJ2-1, with 7 positions matching TRBD2. Germline assignment: CDR1 SQVTM and CDR2 ANQGSEA. V gave up 7 bases and J gave up 6 bases; unmatched junction bases: 9. This CDR3 is built from 13 residues. The CDR3: CSGTGRESNEQFF. The covered CDR3 bases are TGCAGCGGGACCGGGCGGGAGAGCAATGAG.